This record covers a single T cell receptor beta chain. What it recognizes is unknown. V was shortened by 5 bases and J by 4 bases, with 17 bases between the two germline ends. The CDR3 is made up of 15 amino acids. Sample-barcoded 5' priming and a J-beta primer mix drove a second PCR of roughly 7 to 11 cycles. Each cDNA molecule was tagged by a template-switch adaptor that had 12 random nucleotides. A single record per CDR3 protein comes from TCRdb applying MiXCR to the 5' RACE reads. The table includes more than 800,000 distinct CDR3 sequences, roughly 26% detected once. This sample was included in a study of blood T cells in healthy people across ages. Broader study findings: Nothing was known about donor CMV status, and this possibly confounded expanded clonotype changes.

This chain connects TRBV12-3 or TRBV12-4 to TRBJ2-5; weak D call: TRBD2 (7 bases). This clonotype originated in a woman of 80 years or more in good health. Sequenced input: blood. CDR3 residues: CASSAPGGGRETQYF. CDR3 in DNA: TGTGCCAGCAGTGCCCCCGGCGGGGGCAGAGAGACCCAGTACTTC.